A selection of T cell receptor beta chains follows, all from one sample in a study of T cells in Graves' hyperthyroidism and ophthalmopathy. From the multiplex PCR reads, TCRdb called clonotypes with MiXCR, one entry per CDR3 protein. The sample yields a few hundred thousand distinct CDR3 sequences, 15% to 20% seen once. The source material was blood. The origin of the receptors is a man aged 18-30 years with Graves' ophthalmopathy. Both conserved end residues are trimmed from each CDR3. Fields, in order: J gene, D gene, V gene, clone size, CDR3 protein. A D gene is named only where the DNA matches it firmly. Clone size is given for some rows only: seen once, a few or many times, or a class if the clone is expanded.

TRBJ1-6 NA TRBV3-1 many ASSQEWRANSPLH
TRBJ1-3 NA TRBV4-2 NA ASSQERGGRNTIY
TRBJ1-1 TRBD1 TRBV20-1 many SAEGQQAF
TRBJ2-3 TRBD2 TRBV4-2 few ASSQGLAGGPTDTQY
TRBJ1-5 NA TRBV11-3 many ASSSGADQPQH
TRBJ2-7 NA TRBV15 NA ATSKGLEAYEQY
TRBJ2-5 NA TRBV20-1 NA SATIVQTQY
TRBJ1-5 NA TRBV19 NA ASHDQPQH
TRBJ2-5 NA TRBV6-1 many ASSEALGTGQETQY
TRBJ1-4 NA TRBV28 many ASSPLDGSTNEKLF
TRBJ1-6 NA TRBV27 NA ASRSLSNSPLH
TRBJ1-1 TRBD1 TRBV3-1 few ASSEQGLGMAF
TRBJ1-1 TRBD1 TRBV20-1 many SARTGPGTEAF
TRBJ1-4 NA TRBV5-6 NA ASSLAVSGAYEKLF
TRBJ2-7 TRBD1 TRBV19 NA ASSSLADRGGAYEQY
TRBJ1-2 NA TRBV19 few ASTRADRIYGYT
TRBJ2-2 NA TRBV7-9 NA ASSLGGGRPGTTTGELF
TRBJ2-7 NA TRBV19 NA ASSLELSGSRSYERY
TRBJ1-5 TRBD1 TRBV2 many ASGQGGSNQPQH
TRBJ1-1 NA TRBV13 few ASSLARGGGVNTEAF
TRBJ2-5 NA TRBV27 NA ASSMVWGRETQY
TRBJ2-4 NA TRBV6-5 NA ASSYSSGGLAKNIQY
TRBJ2-3 NA TRBV11-2 NA ASSFSLTDTQY
TRBJ2-7 NA TRBV28 many ASSLRFGGSYEQY
TRBJ1-2 NA TRBV7-2 NA ASSQDFVSPYGYT
TRBJ2-3 NA TRBV11-2 NA ASSSRATDTQY
TRBJ1-6 NA TRBV7-9 few ASSLVYQTSSSYNSPLH
TRBJ2-5 NA TRBV6-1 many ASTETGLGETQY
TRBJ1-4 TRBD1 TRBV14 NA ASSIQRGTGRLDEKLF
TRBJ2-3 NA TRBV2 many ASSVREGIADTQY
TRBJ2-2 NA TRBV10-3 NA AISIRDGNTGELF
TRBJ2-1 NA TRBV6-1 NA ASSELQGLYEQF
TRBJ2-1 NA TRBV6-1 many ASGGVSSYNEQF